This T cell receptor beta chain appears in the sequencing data of a study of blood T cell repertoires in COVID-19. Study-wide context: Sites across the United States, Italy and Spain contributed samples from acute and convalescent COVID-19.

The J segment lost 0 bases and the V segment lost 7 bases, leaving 7 bases of the junction unmatched. The CDR3 sequence is 15 residues long. Germline V gene sequence: CDR1 MNHEY, CDR2 SVGAGI. In the source study's methods: Amplification with reference gene primers provided the estimates of nucleated cell counts. Using immunoSEQ multiplex PCR, the repertoire was profiled, and TCRdb retains in-frame clones only, with some absent. V, J and clone size derive from that table, while D and trimming were established from the DNA sequence. The sample shows roughly 200,000 clones, about 80% of them seen only once.

This receptor was obtained from a man in his sixties or seventies with active or convalescent COVID-19. Sequencing used peripheral blood. The chain joins TRBV6-5 to TRBJ1-1; TRBD1 agrees at 8 bases. The CDR3 is CASTLGTGVNTEAFF. The CDR3 bases are TGTGCCAGCACCTTAGGGACAGGAGTGAACACTGAAGCTTTCTTT.